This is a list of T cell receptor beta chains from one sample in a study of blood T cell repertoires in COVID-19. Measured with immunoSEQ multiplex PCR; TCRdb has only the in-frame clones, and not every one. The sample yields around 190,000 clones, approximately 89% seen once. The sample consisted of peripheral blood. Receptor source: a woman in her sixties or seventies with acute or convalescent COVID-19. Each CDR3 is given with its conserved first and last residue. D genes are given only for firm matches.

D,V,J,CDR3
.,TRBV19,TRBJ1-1,CASSPKFTEAFF
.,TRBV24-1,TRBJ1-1,CATSGAGANTEAFF
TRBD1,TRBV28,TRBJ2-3,CASSFPTGSTDTQYF
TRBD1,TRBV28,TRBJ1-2,CASSTRTGAYGYTF
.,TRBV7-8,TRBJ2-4,CASSHRTKNIQYF
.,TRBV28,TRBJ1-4,CASKGPGEKLFF
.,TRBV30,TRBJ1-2,CAWSVGSPGKAGYGYTF
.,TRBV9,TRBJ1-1,CASSVVQNTEAFF
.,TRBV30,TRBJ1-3,CAWSVRRALSGNTIYF
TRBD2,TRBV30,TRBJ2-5,CAYASGNRETQYF
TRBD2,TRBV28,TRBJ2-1,CASTLGASGSLRGAFNEQFF
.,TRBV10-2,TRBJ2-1,CASSGSLAYNEQFF
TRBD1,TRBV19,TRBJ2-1,CASSTGGQGGSEQFF
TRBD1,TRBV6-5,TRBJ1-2,CASSYSGQVPGYTF
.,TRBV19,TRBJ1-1,CASRNLPGQGNPEAFF
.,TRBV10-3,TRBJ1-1,CAAEQGLNTEAFF
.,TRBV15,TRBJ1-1,CATSRGQVNTEAFF
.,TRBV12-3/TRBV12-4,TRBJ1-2,CASSLGPWGYTF
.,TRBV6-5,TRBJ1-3,CASQRWAGAGNTIYF
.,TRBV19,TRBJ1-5,CASSINPTGLSNQPQHF
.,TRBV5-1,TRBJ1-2,CASSSSGTPGYGYTF
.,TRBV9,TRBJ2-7,CASSASLASSYEQYF
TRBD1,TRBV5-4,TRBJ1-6,CASSLEGQGFYNSPLHF
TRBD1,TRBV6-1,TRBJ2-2,CASSEADRGGTGELFF
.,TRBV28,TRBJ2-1,CASSPLTSRVYNEQFF
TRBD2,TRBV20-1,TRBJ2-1,CSASGLADYNEQFF